A few counts support the clone carrying this T cell receptor beta chain. Sequencing libraries for TCR beta were prepared with iRepertoire HTBI primers and Arm-PCR of CDR3 regions. TCRdb itself ran the multiplex PCR reads through MiXCR, one entry per CDR3 protein. Among about 470,000 distinct CDR3 sequences listed, 20% to 25% were seen once. There are 17 residues in the CDR3. Trimming stripped 0 bases from V and 3 bases from J, with 17 bases between. Germline-derived CDR1 and CDR2 are LGHDT and YNNKEL (reference sequence). Sample time point: persistent/refractory GD, antithyroid drugs over 5 years with positive TRAb. Scientists built the TCR library using RNA that was extracted from PBMCs. The data stem from a study of regulatory T cells in long-lasting Graves disease.

The chain carries TRBV3-1 and TRBJ1-2; the D gene is possibly TRBD1 (5 bases). The sequences come from peripheral blood mononuclear cells (PBMCs), collected when the disease was refractory, from a patient treated with antithyroid drugs. The sequence derives from a female donor with Graves disease. The CDR3 sequence is CASSQDPEGARYYGYTF. The CDR3 DNA reads TGTGCCAGCAGCCAAGATCCGGAAGGGGCGCGATACTATGGCTACACCTTC.